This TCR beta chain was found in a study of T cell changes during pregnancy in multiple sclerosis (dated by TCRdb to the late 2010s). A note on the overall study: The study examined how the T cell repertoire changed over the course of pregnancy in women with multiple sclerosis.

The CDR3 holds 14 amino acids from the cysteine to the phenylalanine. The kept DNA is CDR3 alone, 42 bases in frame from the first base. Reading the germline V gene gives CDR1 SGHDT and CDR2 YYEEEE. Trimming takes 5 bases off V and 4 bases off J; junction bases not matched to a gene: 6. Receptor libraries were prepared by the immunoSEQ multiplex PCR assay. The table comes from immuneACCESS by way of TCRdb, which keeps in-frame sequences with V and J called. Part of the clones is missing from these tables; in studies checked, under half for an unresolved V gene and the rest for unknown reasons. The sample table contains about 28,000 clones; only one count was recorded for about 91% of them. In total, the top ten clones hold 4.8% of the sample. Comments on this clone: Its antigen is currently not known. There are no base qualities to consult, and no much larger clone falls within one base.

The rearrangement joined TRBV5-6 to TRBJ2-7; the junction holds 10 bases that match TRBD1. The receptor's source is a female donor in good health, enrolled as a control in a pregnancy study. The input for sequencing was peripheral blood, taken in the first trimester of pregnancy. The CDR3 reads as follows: CASRKGQGKYEQYF. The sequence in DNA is TGTGCCAGCAGAAAGGGACAGGGGAAATACGAGCAGTACTTC.